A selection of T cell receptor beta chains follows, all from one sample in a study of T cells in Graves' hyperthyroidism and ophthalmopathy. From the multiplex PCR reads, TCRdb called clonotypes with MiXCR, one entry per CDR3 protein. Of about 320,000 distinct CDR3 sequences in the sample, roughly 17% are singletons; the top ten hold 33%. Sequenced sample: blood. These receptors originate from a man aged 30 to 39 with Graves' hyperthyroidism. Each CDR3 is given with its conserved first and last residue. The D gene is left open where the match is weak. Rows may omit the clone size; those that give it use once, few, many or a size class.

CDR3 DNA: TGCAGCGTTATCGGCGCGGGAGGAGGCTACGAGCAGTACTTC
CDR3 protein: CSVIGAGGGYEQYF
CDR3 length: 14
J gene: TRBJ2-7
V gene: TRBV29-1
clone size: few
D gene: TRBD2

CDR3 DNA: TGTGCCAGCAGTTTTAGGGGGCCCACTGAAGCTTTCTTT
CDR3 protein: CASSFRGPTEAFF
CDR3 length: 13
J gene: TRBJ1-1
V gene: TRBV27
clone size: -
D gene: TRBD1

CDR3 DNA: TGTGCCAGCAACCAAGGAGGGGATTTTAGGACCCAGTACTTC
CDR3 protein: CASNQGGDFRTQYF
CDR3 length: 14
J gene: TRBJ2-5
V gene: TRBV11-2
clone size: many
D gene: -

CDR3 DNA: TGTGCCAGCAGCCGGAGGGAGAACCTATGGCAGCCCCAGCATTTT
CDR3 protein: CASSRRENLWQPQHF
CDR3 length: 15
J gene: TRBJ1-5
V gene: TRBV14
clone size: -
D gene: -

CDR3 DNA: TGTGCCAGCAGCCTCTTACTGGGGACGCTCTTGGGGAACACCATATATTTT
CDR3 protein: CASSLLLGTLLGNTIYF
CDR3 length: 17
J gene: TRBJ1-3
V gene: TRBV7-8
clone size: many
D gene: -

CDR3 DNA: TGCAGTGCTAGCGGGAAGGATATGTACGAGCAGTACTTC
CDR3 protein: CSASGKDMYEQYF
CDR3 length: 13
J gene: TRBJ2-7
V gene: TRBV20-1
clone size: few
D gene: -

CDR3 DNA: TGCAGTGCCGTCCCGGGACAGGGGGCGGGAACTGAAGCTTTCTTT
CDR3 protein: CSAVPGQGAGTEAFF
CDR3 length: 15
J gene: TRBJ1-1
V gene: TRBV20-1
clone size: many
D gene: TRBD1

CDR3 DNA: TGTGCCAGCAGCACTACTAGCGCTGCAAACAATGAGCAGTTCTTC
CDR3 protein: CASSTTSAANNEQFF
CDR3 length: 15
J gene: TRBJ2-1
V gene: TRBV6-1
clone size: many
D gene: TRBD2

CDR3 DNA: TGTGCCAGCAGGTTAACTTTACAGGGGTACACTGAAGCTTTCTTT
CDR3 protein: CASRLTLQGYTEAFF
CDR3 length: 15
J gene: TRBJ1-1
V gene: TRBV28
clone size: many
D gene: TRBD1

CDR3 DNA: TGCGCCAGCAGTGCCGGGACTAGCGGCACCGGGGAGCTGTTTTTT
CDR3 protein: CASSAGTSGTGELFF
CDR3 length: 15
J gene: TRBJ2-2
V gene: TRBV10-2
clone size: few
D gene: TRBD2

CDR3 DNA: TGTGCCAGCAAGGAATGGGGTCCTAACTATGGCTACACCTTC
CDR3 protein: CASKEWGPNYGYTF
CDR3 length: 14
J gene: TRBJ1-2
V gene: TRBV2
clone size: few
D gene: -

CDR3 DNA: TGTGCCAGCAGCCAACAAGCGGGAGTCCATGAGCAGTTCTTC
CDR3 protein: CASSQQAGVHEQFF
CDR3 length: 14
J gene: TRBJ2-1
V gene: TRBV3-1
clone size: few
D gene: TRBD2

CDR3 DNA: TGCGCCAGCAGTCTCTCAGGGATCCATTTCTCTGGAAACACCATATATTTT
CDR3 protein: CASSLSGIHFSGNTIYF
CDR3 length: 17
J gene: TRBJ1-3
V gene: TRBV4-1
clone size: once
D gene: -

CDR3 DNA: TGTGCCAGCTCACTGACCGCGACAGGGATCGTGGAAAAACTGTTTTTT
CDR3 protein: CASSLTATGIVEKLFF
CDR3 length: 16
J gene: TRBJ1-4
V gene: TRBV18
clone size: many
D gene: TRBD1

CDR3 DNA: TGCAGCGTTGAAACCGGCAGGGCTGGAAACACCATATATTTT
CDR3 protein: CSVETGRAGNTIYF
CDR3 length: 14
J gene: TRBJ1-3
V gene: TRBV29-1
clone size: few
D gene: -

CDR3 DNA: TGTGCCAGCCAGCCAGGAGGGCCAGGCTATGGCTACACCTTC
CDR3 protein: CASQPGGPGYGYTF
CDR3 length: 14
J gene: TRBJ1-2
V gene: TRBV19
clone size: few
D gene: -

CDR3 DNA: TGTGCCACCAGTGTACGTGGGGAGACCCAGTACTTC
CDR3 protein: CATSVRGETQYF
CDR3 length: 12
J gene: TRBJ2-5
V gene: TRBV24-1
clone size: many
D gene: -

CDR3 DNA: TGCAGCGTTGCGGACACCCAATATAGCAATCAGCCCCAGCATTTT
CDR3 protein: CSVADTQYSNQPQHF
CDR3 length: 15
J gene: TRBJ1-5
V gene: TRBV29-1
clone size: few
D gene: -

CDR3 DNA: TGCGCCAGCAGCCGAACAGGGGGATCTAACACCGGGGAGCTGTTTTTT
CDR3 protein: CASSRTGGSNTGELFF
CDR3 length: 16
J gene: TRBJ2-2
V gene: TRBV5-1
clone size: many
D gene: TRBD1

CDR3 DNA: TGTGCCAGCAGCTTACGTCCGGGGGGCGCGAACGGGAGGGCGTACAATGAGCAGTTCTTC
CDR3 protein: CASSLRPGGANGRAYNEQFF
CDR3 length: 20
J gene: TRBJ2-1
V gene: TRBV7-6
clone size: -
D gene: TRBD2

CDR3 DNA: TGTGCCAGCAGCTTAACGCGGCAGACCTACGAGCAGTACTTC
CDR3 protein: CASSLTRQTYEQYF
CDR3 length: 14
J gene: TRBJ2-7
V gene: TRBV7-6
clone size: few
D gene: -

CDR3 DNA: TGCGCCAGCAGCCAAGGGTCGGGCCCCACTGGTTGGCAGTTCTTC
CDR3 protein: CASSQGSGPTGWQFF
CDR3 length: 15
J gene: TRBJ2-1
V gene: TRBV4-1
clone size: -
D gene: -

CDR3 DNA: TGTGCCAGCAGTGAATTGGGTAGAACGGCCTGGGAGACCCAGTACTTC
CDR3 protein: CASSELGRTAWETQYF
CDR3 length: 16
J gene: TRBJ2-5
V gene: TRBV2
clone size: many
D gene: -

CDR3 DNA: TGTGCCAGCAGTGCGCAACAGTTACCATACTATGGCTACACCTTC
CDR3 protein: CASSAQQLPYYGYTF
CDR3 length: 15
J gene: TRBJ1-2
V gene: TRBV6-1
clone size: many
D gene: -

CDR3 DNA: TGTGCCATCCCAGGGACTACGAACTATGGCTACACCTTC
CDR3 protein: CAIPGTTNYGYTF
CDR3 length: 13
J gene: TRBJ1-2
V gene: TRBV2
clone size: few
D gene: -

CDR3 DNA: TGTGCCAGCAGCCAAGTTTTAGCCGGAAGCTCCTACGAGCAGTACTTC
CDR3 protein: CASSQVLAGSSYEQYF
CDR3 length: 16
J gene: TRBJ2-7
V gene: TRBV7-6
clone size: many
D gene: -

CDR3 DNA: TGTGCCAGCAGTCCCTCACTAGCGCGAAGCTCCTACAATGAGCAGTTCTTC
CDR3 protein: CASSPSLARSSYNEQFF
CDR3 length: 17
J gene: TRBJ2-1
V gene: TRBV6-1
clone size: many
D gene: TRBD2

CDR3 DNA: TGTGCCACCAGTGATCCCAAGGGGTACTCCTACGAGCAGTACTTC
CDR3 protein: CATSDPKGYSYEQYF
CDR3 length: 15
J gene: TRBJ2-7
V gene: TRBV24-1
clone size: few
D gene: -

CDR3 DNA: TGTGCCAGCAGCGTAGGAAGGGAAAGCTACACCTTC
CDR3 protein: CASSVGRESYTF
CDR3 length: 12
J gene: TRBJ1-2
V gene: TRBV9
clone size: -
D gene: -

CDR3 DNA: TGCAGTGCTCGCGGACTAGCGGAAAGCTCCTACAATGAGCAGTTCTTC
CDR3 protein: CSARGLAESSYNEQFF
CDR3 length: 16
J gene: TRBJ2-1
V gene: TRBV20-1
clone size: few
D gene: TRBD2

CDR3 DNA: TGCGCCAGCAGCTTGGCGGGGCCGGCTAGCGGGAGGGCCCTCGGCGGGGAGCTGTTTTTT
CDR3 protein: CASSLAGPASGRALGGELFF
CDR3 length: 20
J gene: TRBJ2-2
V gene: TRBV5-1
clone size: -
D gene: TRBD2

CDR3 DNA: TGTGCCAGCAGAGGGAGCCGCAATCAGCCCCAGCATTTT
CDR3 protein: CASRGSRNQPQHF
CDR3 length: 13
J gene: TRBJ1-5
V gene: TRBV27
clone size: -
D gene: -

CDR3 DNA: TGCGCCAGCAGCCAGGCCCCCGACAGGGTGAATGGCTACACCTTC
CDR3 protein: CASSQAPDRVNGYTF
CDR3 length: 15
J gene: TRBJ1-2
V gene: TRBV5-1
clone size: -
D gene: TRBD1

CDR3 DNA: TGTGCCAGCAGCTTAGGGACACCCTCCTACGAGCAGTACTTC
CDR3 protein: CASSLGTPSYEQYF
CDR3 length: 14
J gene: TRBJ2-7
V gene: TRBV11-2
clone size: few
D gene: -

CDR3 DNA: TGTGCCAGCAGTTCCTATTCGGGACTCGCTTCGTCGGGCTATGGCTACACCTTC
CDR3 protein: CASSSYSGLASSGYGYTF
CDR3 length: 18
J gene: TRBJ1-2
V gene: TRBV28
clone size: many
D gene: -

CDR3 DNA: TGTGCCAGCTCCCTCGGGACGGTGGATTTTGGGAACACTGAAGCTTTCTTT
CDR3 protein: CASSLGTVDFGNTEAFF
CDR3 length: 17
J gene: TRBJ1-1
V gene: TRBV18
clone size: -
D gene: -

CDR3 DNA: TGTGCCAGCAGTGACCGGGACAGGGTCGCCCACGAGCAGTACTTC
CDR3 protein: CASSDRDRVAHEQYF
CDR3 length: 15
J gene: TRBJ2-7
V gene: TRBV2
clone size: many
D gene: TRBD1

CDR3 DNA: TGTGCCAGCAGCTTTCCCCGGGAGAATGAAAAACTGTTTTTT
CDR3 protein: CASSFPRENEKLFF
CDR3 length: 14
J gene: TRBJ1-4
V gene: TRBV7-9
clone size: -
D gene: -

CDR3 DNA: TGTGCCAGCAGCGAACAGGGAATCCAAGAGACCCAGTACTTC
CDR3 protein: CASSEQGIQETQYF
CDR3 length: 14
J gene: TRBJ2-5
V gene: TRBV3-1
clone size: -
D gene: -

CDR3 DNA: TGTGCCAGCAGCCCCAGGGAGGGGGCGAACTATGGCTACACCTTC
CDR3 protein: CASSPREGANYGYTF
CDR3 length: 15
J gene: TRBJ1-2
V gene: TRBV11-2
clone size: few
D gene: TRBD1

CDR3 DNA: TGCGCCAGCAGCGTTCAGGCGTCCTTCACAGATACGCAGTATTTT
CDR3 protein: CASSVQASFTDTQYF
CDR3 length: 15
J gene: TRBJ2-3
V gene: TRBV5-1
clone size: many
D gene: -

CDR3 DNA: TGTGGCAGTGCACAGGGGGCGGCAACTAATGAAAAACTGTTTTTT
CDR3 protein: CGSAQGAATNEKLFF
CDR3 length: 15
J gene: TRBJ1-4
V gene: TRBV2
clone size: -
D gene: TRBD1

CDR3 DNA: TGTGCCAGCAGCTCCTTTAGGGGTGAAGCTTTCTTT
CDR3 protein: CASSSFRGEAFF
CDR3 length: 12
J gene: TRBJ1-1
V gene: TRBV7-2
clone size: few
D gene: -

CDR3 DNA: TGTGCCACCCGACGCCCCAACAATGAGCAGTTCTTC
CDR3 protein: CATRRPNNEQFF
CDR3 length: 12
J gene: TRBJ2-1
V gene: TRBV11-2
clone size: -
D gene: -

CDR3 DNA: TGCAGTGCTAGTTCTGGGACTGGGGCCAACGTCCTGACTTTC
CDR3 protein: CSASSGTGANVLTF
CDR3 length: 14
J gene: TRBJ2-6
V gene: TRBV20-1
clone size: -
D gene: -

CDR3 DNA: TGCGCCAGCAGCTTAGCACACTACAATGAGCAGTTCTTC
CDR3 protein: CASSLAHYNEQFF
CDR3 length: 13
J gene: TRBJ2-1
V gene: TRBV5-1
clone size: many
D gene: -

CDR3 DNA: TGTGCCAGCAGCAAGACTAGCTCACAGAACACCGGGGAGCTGTTTTTT
CDR3 protein: CASSKTSSQNTGELFF
CDR3 length: 16
J gene: TRBJ2-2
V gene: TRBV7-9
clone size: few
D gene: TRBD2

CDR3 DNA: TGTGCCAGCAGTGCGGAGAACGATGAAGCTTTCTTT
CDR3 protein: CASSAENDEAFF
CDR3 length: 12
J gene: TRBJ1-1
V gene: TRBV27
clone size: many
D gene: -

CDR3 DNA: TGTGCCAGCAGTTACCGCCGGGTACCAGGGGGCGGCAATCAGCCCCAGCATTTT
CDR3 protein: CASSYRRVPGGGNQPQHF
CDR3 length: 18
J gene: TRBJ1-5
V gene: TRBV6-6
clone size: many
D gene: TRBD1

CDR3 DNA: TGTGCCAGCAGCCAAGGGGTGACCCAGTACTTC
CDR3 protein: CASSQGVTQYF
CDR3 length: 11
J gene: TRBJ2-5
V gene: TRBV12-3/TRBV12-4
clone size: few
D gene: -

CDR3 DNA: TGTGCCAGCAGTTACTTCCCTTTACAATTAGGGAGGAATGAGCAGTTCTTC
CDR3 protein: CASSYFPLQLGRNEQFF
CDR3 length: 17
J gene: TRBJ2-1
V gene: TRBV6-2/TRBV6-3
clone size: -
D gene: -

CDR3 DNA: TGTGCCACCAGTGATCCCAGCGGGAGGGGTTACAATGAGCAGTTCTTC
CDR3 protein: CATSDPSGRGYNEQFF
CDR3 length: 16
J gene: TRBJ2-1
V gene: TRBV24-1
clone size: many
D gene: TRBD2

CDR3 DNA: TGCGCCAGCAGCTTGGGAAGTTACACCGGGGAGCTGTTTTTT
CDR3 protein: CASSLGSYTGELFF
CDR3 length: 14
J gene: TRBJ2-2
V gene: TRBV5-1
clone size: many
D gene: -

CDR3 DNA: TGCAGCGTTGTTGGCTTAAGTTTAGGCACAGATACGCAGTATTTT
CDR3 protein: CSVVGLSLGTDTQYF
CDR3 length: 15
J gene: TRBJ2-3
V gene: TRBV29-1
clone size: many
D gene: -

CDR3 DNA: TGTGCCAGCAGCCCCGGGACACCTGAAGCTTTCTTT
CDR3 protein: CASSPGTPEAFF
CDR3 length: 12
J gene: TRBJ1-1
V gene: TRBV11-3
clone size: many
D gene: -

CDR3 DNA: TGCGCCAGCACCGAAAAGGGGAACAAGCAGTACTTC
CDR3 protein: CASTEKGNKQYF
CDR3 length: 12
J gene: TRBJ2-7
V gene: TRBV5-1
clone size: many
D gene: -

CDR3 DNA: TGTGCCAGCAGTCCCCCCCGGGCTGTTGAAGCTTTCTTT
CDR3 protein: CASSPPRAVEAFF
CDR3 length: 13
J gene: TRBJ1-1
V gene: TRBV27
clone size: -
D gene: -